This is a list of T cell receptor beta chains from one sample in a study of blood T cell repertoires in COVID-19. Produced via immunoSEQ multiplex PCR; TCRdb's table is partial and in-frame only. The sample has tens of thousands of clones; roughly 90% are singletons. The sample comprised peripheral blood. These receptor sequences come from a woman in her sixties with acute or convalescent COVID-19. The CDR3 runs from the conserved cysteine through the conserved F or W. A D gene is named only where the DNA matches it firmly. Only part of the rows carry a size: once, few, many, or a class if the clone is expanded.

clone_size,d_call,v_call,j_call,cdr3_aa,cdr3_nt
-,-,TRBV28,TRBJ1-4,CASRPGQGYTNEKLFF,TGTGCCAGCAGGCCAGGCCAGGGTTATACTAATGAAAAACTGTTTTTT
-,TRBD1,TRBV7-2,TRBJ2-1,CASSSQGTGYNEQFF,TGTGCCAGCAGCTCCCAAGGGACAGGGTACAATGAGCAGTTCTTC
-,-,TRBV11-2,TRBJ2-5,CASSLSPQDKQETQYF,TGTGCCAGCAGTCTTAGTCCTCAGGACAAACAAGAGACCCAGTACTTC
-,-,TRBV29-1,TRBJ2-5,CSVERDQETQYF,TGCAGCGTTGAGCGGGACCAAGAGACCCAGTACTTC
-,TRBD2,TRBV7-2,TRBJ2-1,CASSLDGGLAGLYEQFF,TGTGCCAGCAGCTTAGATGGAGGACTAGCGGGGTTGTATGAGCAGTTCTTC
-,-,TRBV5-1,TRBJ1-1,CASTPAVGNTEAFF,TGCGCCAGCACCCCTGCTGTCGGGAACACTGAAGCTTTCTTT
-,TRBD1,TRBV9,TRBJ2-1,CASSVEGTGAAGVQFF,TGTGCCAGCAGCGTAGAAGGGACAGGGGCCGCGGGGGTGCAGTTCTTC
-,-,TRBV3-1/TRBV3-2,TRBJ1-2,CASSQDNRVYGYTF,TGTGCCAGCAGCCAAGATAACCGGGTTTATGGCTACACCTTC
-,-,TRBV5-1,TRBJ2-5,CASRPQGETQYF,TGCGCCAGTCGTCCCCAGGGAGAGACCCAGTACTTC
-,-,TRBV19,TRBJ1-2,CASSISFFGGYTF,TGTGCCAGTAGTATCAGCTTTTTCGGGGGCTACACCTTC
-,-,TRBV5-1,TRBJ1-4,CASSSRPGVNEKLFF,TGCGCCAGCAGTTCACGGCCAGGGGTAAATGAAAAACTGTTTTTT
-,TRBD1,TRBV4-3,TRBJ1-2,CASSQFLIGTDAGHNYGYTF,TGCGCCAGCAGCCAATTTCTTATTGGGACAGACGCAGGTCATAACTATGGCTACACCTTC
-,-,TRBV3-1/TRBV3-2,TRBJ1-5,CASSHSSKELGPQHF,TGTGCCAGCAGCCATTCGTCGAAGGAGTTAGGTCCCCAGCATTTT
once,-,TRBV19,TRBJ1-2,CASRGLTYGYTF,TGTGCCAGTAGGGGACTAACCTATGGCTACACCTTC
-,TRBD1,TRBV6-5,TRBJ1-1,CASTQTGGHTEAFF,TGTGCCAGCACTCAGACAGGGGGACACACTGAAGCTTTCTTT
-,TRBD1,TRBV7-9,TRBJ1-1,CASSLVGTGGLAFF,TGTGCCAGCAGCTTAGTCGGGACAGGGGGCTTGGCTTTCTTT
-,-,TRBV6-6,TRBJ2-3,CASSYSVQITDTQYF,TGTGCCAGCAGTTACTCGGTGCAGATCACAGATACGCAGTATTTT
-,-,TRBV4-1,TRBJ1-2,CASSQEWGVLYGYTF,TGCGCCAGCAGCCAAGAATGGGGGGTCCTCTATGGCTACACCTTC
-,-,TRBV5-5,TRBJ1-2,CASSSSDTNGYTF,TGTGCCAGCAGCTCTTCGGACACCAATGGCTACACCTTC
-,-,TRBV24-1,TRBJ2-5,CATSDPGEGKETQYF,TGTGCCACCAGTGATCCAGGGGAAGGAAAAGAGACCCAGTACTTC
-,-,TRBV19,TRBJ1-1,CASSIATGYTEAFF,TGTGCCAGTAGTATAGCGACGGGGTACACTGAAGCTTTCTTT
-,TRBD1,TRBV28,TRBJ2-3,CASARTGLTDTQYF,TGTGCCAGCGCACGGACAGGGCTCACAGATACGCAGTATTTT
-,-,TRBV11-1,TRBJ1-1,CASSIGEIEGEAFF,TGTGCCAGCAGCATAGGGGAGATAGAGGGCGAAGCTTTCTTT
-,-,TRBV6-2/TRBV6-3,TRBJ2-1,CASSNRRFSYNEQFF,TGTGCCAGCAGTAACAGGCGATTCTCCTACAATGAGCAGTTCTTC
once,-,TRBV3-1/TRBV3-2,TRBJ1-2,CASSPRGALYGYTF,TGTGCCAGCAGCCCTCGAGGAGCCCTCTATGGCTACACCTTC
few,-,TRBV6-6,TRBJ1-3,CASSYRGENTIYF,TGTGCCAGCAGTTACAGGGGTGAAAACACCATATATTTT
-,TRBD1,TRBV5-1,TRBJ1-6,CASSAGTGRPLHF,TGCGCCAGCAGCGCCGGGACAGGCAGGCCCCTCCACTTT
-,-,TRBV10-3,TRBJ1-4,CAISDVLLDEKLFF,TGTGCCATCAGTGACGTTTTACTTGATGAAAAACTGTTTTTT
few,-,TRBV7-2,TRBJ1-3,CASSLGNAGSGNTIYF,TGTGCCAGCAGCTTAGGTAACGCCGGGTCCGGAAACACCATATATTTT
-,TRBD2,TRBV9,TRBJ2-2,CASSGRLAGGPGTGELFF,TGTGCCAGCAGCGGAAGACTAGCGGGAGGGCCCGGCACCGGGGAGCTGTTTTTT
-,TRBD2,TRBV3-1/TRBV3-2,TRBJ2-3,CASSQTSGGALRASTDTQYF,TGTGCCAGCAGCCAAACTAGCGGGGGGGCTCTCCGGGCTAGCACAGATACGCAGTATTTT
-,-,TRBV3-1/TRBV3-2,TRBJ2-3,CASSQVGGLTDTQYF,TGTGCCAGCAGCCAAGTGGGGGGGCTCACAGATACGCAGTATTTT
-,-,TRBV28,TRBJ1-4,CASRGGLNEKLFF,TGTGCCAGCCGGGGGGGCCTTAATGAAAAACTGTTTTTT
-,TRBD1,TRBV4-1,TRBJ1-2,CASSHHGQGQNYGYTF,TGCGCCAGCAGCCACCATGGACAGGGGCAAAACTATGGCTACACCTTC
-,TRBD1,TRBV11-2,TRBJ2-5,CASRIRDRGQGTQYF,TGTGCCAGCAGGATCCGGGACAGGGGGCAGGGGACCCAGTACTTC
-,-,TRBV9,TRBJ1-2,CASSPLVSGSYTF,TGTGCCAGCAGCCCCCTCGTCAGCGGAAGCTACACCTTC
-,TRBD1,TRBV5-1,TRBJ1-6,CASGRDRVNSPLHF,TGCGCCAGCGGCCGAGACAGGGTAAATTCACCCCTCCACTTT
-,-,TRBV6-5,TRBJ2-3,CVTTGYNTDTQYF,TGTGTCACGACCGGGTACAACACAGATACGCAGTATTTT
-,TRBD1,TRBV5-6,TRBJ1-4,CASSFTPTGRREKLFF,TGTGCCAGCAGCTTCACCCCGACAGGGAGACGCGAAAAACTGTTTTTT
-,-,TRBV6-5,TRBJ1-2,CATTPGAAQDYGYTF,TGTGCCACCACCCCTGGCGCCGCTCAGGACTATGGCTACACCTTC
-,TRBD1,TRBV5-1,TRBJ2-6,CASSPTGSSSGANVLTF,TGCGCCAGCAGCCCGACAGGGAGTTCGTCTGGGGCCAACGTCCTGACTTTC
-,-,TRBV19,TRBJ1-2,CASSATTGDYGYTF,TGTGCCAGTAGTGCGACCACAGGTGACTATGGCTACACCTTC
-,-,TRBV5-1,TRBJ2-5,CASSLGAETQYF,TGCGCCAGCAGCTTGGGCGCGGAGACCCAGTACTTC
-,TRBD1,TRBV5-1,TRBJ1-1,CASSLEGASSAEAFF,TGCGCCAGCAGCTTGGAGGGGGCCTCTTCGGCTGAAGCTTTCTTT
-,TRBD2,TRBV5-6,TRBJ2-2,CASSLRSGTATGELFF,TGTGCCAGCAGCTTGCGGAGCGGGACGGCCACCGGGGAGCTGTTTTTT
once,-,TRBV25-1,TRBJ1-1,CASRRSGAIEAFF,TGTGCCAGCAGAAGATCAGGGGCTATAGAAGCTTTCTTT
-,-,TRBV2,TRBJ2-5,CASNLDFSETQYF,TGTGCCAGCAACCTGGACTTCTCGGAGACCCAGTACTTC
-,TRBD1,TRBV11-1,TRBJ2-1,CASSRNRGQGAGEQFF,TGTGCCAGCAGCCGTAATAGGGGACAGGGGGCTGGGGAGCAGTTCTTC
-,TRBD2,TRBV28,TRBJ2-4,CASGGGMQKNIQYF,TGTGCCAGCGGGGGGGGGATGCAAAAAAACATTCAGTACTTC
once,TRBD1,TRBV6-5,TRBJ1-1,CASNRGLGTEAFF,TGTGCCAGTAACAGGGGGCTCGGCACTGAAGCTTTCTTT
-,-,TRBV6-6,TRBJ1-5,CASRPDRDSQPQHF,TGTGCCAGCAGGCCGGACAGAGATAGTCAGCCCCAGCATTTT
few,TRBD2,TRBV5-1,TRBJ2-3,CASSSGLVSTDTQYF,TGCGCCAGCAGCTCGGGACTAGTGAGCACAGATACGCAGTATTTT
-,-,TRBV30,TRBJ1-4,CAWSVGPRGEKLFF,TGTGCCTGGAGTGTGGGTCCTCGCGGTGAAAAACTGTTTTTT
few,-,TRBV19,TRBJ1-2,CASSIEPGLPYGYTF,TGTGCCAGTAGTATAGAGCCTGGACTCCCCTATGGCTACACCTTC
-,TRBD1,TRBV13,TRBJ2-5,CASSLLETGVFETQYF,TGTGCCAGCAGCTTATTGGAGACAGGGGTTTTCGAGACCCAGTACTTC
-,TRBD2,TRBV9,TRBJ2-1,CASSVGSGDYNEQFF,TGTGCCAGCAGCGTAGGGAGCGGGGACTACAATGAGCAGTTCTTC
-,TRBD2,TRBV7-2,TRBJ2-1,CASSGTSGILNEQFF,TGTGCCAGCAGCGGGACTAGCGGGATTCTCAATGAGCAGTTCTTC
-,-,TRBV6-5,TRBJ1-6,CASSQGGNSPLHF,TGTGCCAGCAGCCAAGGGGGAAATTCACCCCTCCACTTT
-,TRBD1,TRBV2,TRBJ1-1,CASSGGPTGMNTEAFF,TGTGCCAGCAGCGGGGGTCCGACAGGGATGAACACTGAAGCTTTCTTT